The present TCR beta chain was sequenced within a study of chemoradiotherapy in HPV16-positive cancers. V trimming: 1 base; J trimming: 8 bases; junction bases outside the gene matches: 5. Looked up from germline, CDR1 is SGHTA and CDR2 is FQGNSA. The CDR3 runs to 15 residues. Produced via immunoSEQ multiplex PCR; TCRdb's table is partial and in-frame only. The sample holds 1,200 or so clones, about 89% seen once. The TCR originated in a human donor with HPV-associated anogenital cancer. The sample was tumor tissue, taken from a patient who underwent chemoradiotherapy. This chain joins TRBV7-2 and TRBJ1-6, with TRBD1 identical over 7 bases. CDR3 DNA sequence: TGTGCCAGCAGCTTAGTAGTCAGGGGGGATTCACCCCTCCACTTT. Amino acid sequence: CASSLVVRGDSPLHF.